These 26 T cell receptor beta chains originate from one sample sequenced in a study of T cell responses to AZD1222 COVID-19 vaccine. Profiling relied on immunoSEQ multiplex PCR, and the TCRdb table lists in-frame clones only, not all of them. The repertoire includes 80,000 to 100,000 clones, roughly 89% of them detected once, and 6% to 8% sits in the top ten. The sequencing used peripheral blood, collected on day 0 of AZD1222 vaccination. These receptors came from an adult in good health.

The chain uses TRBV30 and TRBJ1-2, with 8 bases aligning to TRBD1. From germline, CDR1 is GTSNPN and CDR2 SVGIG (reference sequence). The CDR3 totals 15 residues. Unmatched junction bases numbered 11, after V lost 8 bases and J lost 0 bases. CDR3 in DNA: TGTGCCCATAAAAGTGGGACAGGAGCTAACTATGGCTACACCTTC. This gives the protein CAHKSGTGANYGYTF.

This clone is a singleton in its sample. A read error may account for a junction end that differs from germline. The genes are TRBV7-9 and TRBJ2-6; no firm D call. Germline values: CDR1 SEHNR, CDR2 FQNEAQ (reference sequence). The length of the CDR3 is 15 residues. CDR3 residues: CASSLSPTGANVLTF. In DNA, the CDR3 is TGTGCCAGCAGCCTCTCCCCGACTGGTGCCAACGTCCTGACTTTC.

The chain employs TRBV5-4 and TRBJ2-3, with D perhaps assigned TRBD1 or TRBD2 (6 bases each). CDR1 is SGHNT and CDR2 is YYREEE in the germline V gene (reference sequence). CDR3 length equals 16 residues. Deletions cut 4 bases from V and 3 bases from J, with 18 bases between. CDR3 nucleotide sequence: TGTGCCAGCAGCCCCATGGGGGGCCAGGTTACAGATACGCAGTATTTT. It yields the protein CASSPMGGQVTDTQYF. The whole variable domain, remainder taken from reference TRBV5-4 and TRBJ2-3, is ETGVTQSPTHLIKTRGQQVTLRCSSQSGHNTVSWYQQALGQGPQFIFQYYREEENGRGNFPPRFSGLQFPNYSSELNVNALELDDSALYLCASSPMGGQVTDTQYFGPGTRLTVL.

The chain employs TRBV4-1 and TRBJ2-7; D is perhaps TRBD1 or TRBD2 (6 bases each). The CDR3 sequence is 16 residues long. Looked up from germline, CDR1 is MGHRA and CDR2 is YSYEKL. Trimming took 0 bases from V and 5 from J, leaving 17 bases between them. The CDR3 DNA reads as TGCGCCAGCAGCCAAGAAGGGACGGGGGCGCGAAACGAGCAGTACTTC. Translating it yields CASSQEGTGARNEQYF.

The chain combines TRBV10-2 with TRBJ1-5, with TRBD1 as a possible D gene (6 bases). This CDR3 contains 15 residues. With 2 bases removed from V and 4 bases from J, the gap between germline ends came to 12 bases. Germline V gene data show CDR1 as WSHSY and CDR2 as SAAADI. The CDR3: CASSENLGGNQPQHF. The CDR3 bases are TGCGCCAGCAGTGAGAACCTAGGGGGGAATCAGCCCCAGCATTTT.

The J gene is TRBJ1-6, the V gene TRBV28; the D gene is possibly TRBD1 (6 bases). The germline V gene has CDR1 MDHEN and CDR2 SYDVKM. Trimming removed 3 bases at V and 4 bases at J, with 13 bases between. CDR3 length equals 16 residues. The CDR3 loop reads CASSFSTGPYNSPLHF. Written as DNA, the CDR3 is TGTGCCAGCAGTTTCTCAACAGGGCCATATAATTCACCCCTCCACTTT.

This chain connects TRBV9 to TRBJ1-3; D may be TRBD1 (5 bases). In germline, CDR1 is SGDLS, CDR2 YYNGEE. CDR3 size: 15 residues. The V and J ends lost 3 bases and 0 bases respectively, with 10 bases between them. Written as DNA, the CDR3 is TGTGCCAGCAGCGGAACAGGTATCTCTGGAAACACCATATATTTT. Translating it yields CASSGTGISGNTIYF.

This chain uses TRBV12-3 or TRBV12-4 with TRBJ1-5; possibly TRBD1 for D (5 bases). V lost 2 bases, J lost 6 bases, and 8 bases lay in between. The CDR3 consists of 13 residues. The CDR3 bases are TGTGCCAGCAGTTTAAGGGGAGGTCAGCCCCAGCATTTT. Translated: CASSLRGGQPQHF.

The V gene is TRBV6-5, the J gene TRBJ2-1; D ambiguous. V dropped 1 base and J dropped 2 bases, with 9 bases sitting between them. Germline-derived CDR1 and CDR2 are MNHEY and SVGAGI. The CDR3 has 15 residues. The DNA for the CDR3 is TGTGCCAGCAGTTACTGGCCTGGAACCTACAATGAGCAGTTCTTC. Protein: CASSYWPGTYNEQFF.

The CDR3 coding sequence is TGTGCCAGCAGTTTACGGGGCTACGAGCAGTACTTC. Translating it yields CASSLRGYEQYF. The chain employs TRBV28 and TRBJ2-7; TRBD2 is a possible D gene (5 bases). Deletions cut 2 bases from V and 3 bases from J, with 5 bases between. Germline V gene lookup returns CDR1 MDHEN and CDR2 SYDVKM. The CDR3 contains 12 residues.

In its sample, this clone was seen once. This chain joins TRBV28 and TRBJ2-7; D remains ambiguous. There are 15 residues in the CDR3. Germline loops: CDR1 MDHEN, CDR2 SYDVKM. The ends were cut back, 4 bases at V and 0 bases at J, with 13 bases in the middle. CDR3 sequence reads: CASSSPGASSYEQYF. As DNA, the CDR3 is TGTGCCAGCAGTTCCCCTGGCGCGTCCTCCTACGAGCAGTACTTC.

The chain links TRBV12-5 to TRBJ2-1, with D tentatively TRBD1 or TRBD2 (5 bases each). V was shortened by 7 bases and J by 4 bases, with 14 bases between the two germline ends. This CDR3 contains 14 residues. Per the germline V gene, CDR1 is LGHNT and CDR2 is FRNRAP. The CDR3 loop is CASARDREYNEQFF. CDR3 nucleotide sequence: TGTGCTAGTGCAAGGGACCGAGAGTACAATGAGCAGTTCTTC.

The CDR3 sequence: CASSLDRDQPQHF. The CDR3 DNA reads TGTGCCAGCAGCCTAGACAGGGATCAGCCCCAGCATTTT. The chain joins TRBV7-2 to TRBJ1-5, with TRBD1 identical over 7 bases. The CDR3 has 13 amino acids. The germline V gene has CDR1 SGHTA and CDR2 FQGNSA. After removal of 5 bases from V and 5 bases from J, the junction contained 3 bases not matched to a gene.

The gene calls are TRBV19 and TRBJ2-2; 11 nucleotides match TRBD2. The V and J ends lost 6 bases and 4 bases, in that order; junction bases with no gene match: 10. The CDR3 totals 17 residues. CDR1 and CDR2 (germline): LNHDA, SQIVND (reference sequence). The CDR3 spells CASSLSGRALGTGELFF. In DNA form, the CDR3 reads TGTGCCAGTAGCCTTAGCGGGAGGGCCCTCGGCACCGGGGAGCTGTTTTTT.

This clone came up once. This chain connects TRBV18 to TRBJ1-1; D perhaps matches TRBD1 (5 bases). The CDR3 loop spans 14 amino acids. The ends were cut back, 0 bases at V and 1 base at J, with 6 bases in the middle. Germline V gives CDR1 KGHSH, CDR2 LQKENI. The CDR3 region is CASSPPGRNTEAFF. CDR3 DNA: TGTGCCAGCTCACCACCGGGACGGAACACTGAAGCTTTCTTT.

This clone has just one count. The V gene is TRBV27, the J gene TRBJ1-2; D is undetermined. The V end was cut by 0 bases, the J end by 6 bases, with 14 bases between. Germline lookup yields CDR1 MNHEY and CDR2 SMNVEV (reference sequence). The CDR3 length is 15 residues. CDR3 sequence reads: CASSLSNRGVNGYTF. The CDR3 DNA reads TGTGCCAGCAGTTTATCGAATCGAGGAGTAAATGGCTACACCTTC.

The chain combines TRBV28 with TRBJ1-2, with TRBD1 as a possible D gene (5 bases). With 5 bases removed from V and 5 bases from J, the gap between germline ends came to 12 bases. CDR1 is MDHEN, CDR2 SYDVKM, per germline. CDR3 length: 13 amino acids. The CDR3 nucleotides read TGTGCCAGCAGTCCCGGGGCCGGATATGGCTACACCTTC. Its protein product is CASSPGAGYGYTF.

This clone was seen only a few times. This rearrangement joins TRBV2 to TRBJ2-5, with TRBD1 as a possible D gene (6 bases). Germline CDR1 reads SNHLY; CDR2 reads FYNNEI. V was shortened by 6 bases and J by 9 bases, with 14 bases between the two germline ends. The CDR3 consists of 12 residues. The CDR3 DNA sequence: TGTGCCAGCAGCCAAACAGGGACGGCCCAGTACTTC. It codes for CASSQTGTAQYF.

The gene calls are TRBV6-2 or TRBV6-3 and TRBJ1-3; D might be TRBD1 (5 bases). The CDR3 runs 16 residues. The germline V and J ends were trimmed by 5 bases and 0 bases, with 14 bases remaining between them. CDR1 is MNHEY and CDR2 is SVGEGT in the germline V gene. Here the CDR3 DNA reads TGTGCCAGCAGTCAGATTACAGGAGTCTCTGGAAACACCATATATTTT. This translates into CASSQITGVSGNTIYF.

The gene calls are TRBV24-1 and TRBJ1-2; possible D gene TRBD1, 5 bases. V gave up 6 bases and J gave up 4 bases, with 20 bases separating them. Germline V CDR1 and CDR2: KGHDR, SFDVKD. The CDR3 sequence is 16 residues long. The CDR3 DNA follows: TGTGCCACCAGTTCGTCAGGGCTTGAAGAAGGCTATGGCTACACCTTC. Its translation is CATSSSGLEEGYGYTF.

The J gene is TRBJ1-1, the V gene TRBV5-4; TRBD1 agrees at 8 bases. CDR3 length: 14 residues. The V gene end was trimmed by 6 bases and the J gene end by 1 base; junction bases not matched to a gene: 5. Per the germline V gene, CDR1 is SGHNT and CDR2 is YYREEE (reference sequence). The CDR3 here is CASKGQGTNTEAFF. CDR3 sequence (DNA): TGTGCCAGCAAAGGACAGGGAACGAACACTGAAGCTTTCTTT.

The V and J genes are TRBV6-4 and TRBJ2-7; no clear D. The germline CDR1 and CDR2 sequences are MRHNA and SNTAGT. V shed 7 bases and J shed 4 bases, with 14 bases lying between them. This CDR3 is 13 amino acids long. Written as DNA, the CDR3 is TGTGCCAGCATTGGATCAGGCCATTACGAGCAGTACTTC. Its protein product is CASIGSGHYEQYF.

The rearrangement links TRBV28 to TRBJ1-1; weak D call: TRBD1 (6 bases). The CDR3 is 15 residues long. The V end was cut by 3 bases, the J end by 2 bases, with 13 bases between. CDR1 and CDR2 from the germline V gene are MDHEN and SYDVKM. The CDR3 sequence: CASSLGGPVNTEAFF. The CDR3 DNA reads as TGTGCCAGCAGTTTGGGGGGGCCGGTAAACACTGAAGCTTTCTTT. The full variable domain, completed using reference TRBV28 and TRBJ1-1, is DVKVTQSSRYLVKRTGEKVFLECVQDMDHENMFWYRQDPGLGLRLIYFSYDVKMKEKGDIPEGYSVSREKKERFSLILESASTNQTSMYLCASSLGGPVNTEAFFGQGTRLTVV.

V is TRBV5-5 and J is TRBJ2-7; D gene ambiguous. V lost 2 bases, J lost 1 base, and 16 bases lay in between. The CDR3 consists of 16 residues. The germline CDR1 and CDR2 sequences are SGHKS and YYEKEE (reference sequence). The CDR3 sequence: CASSLVLLDISYEQYF. DNA for the CDR3: TGTGCCAGCAGCTTAGTGCTCCTCGACATTTCCTACGAGCAGTACTTC.

The rearrangement links TRBV6-2 or TRBV6-3 to TRBJ2-7; D is unresolved. The ends were cut back, 0 bases at V and 4 bases at J, with 4 bases in the middle. The length of the CDR3 is 12 residues. Germline CDR1 and CDR2: MNHEY and SVGEGT. CDR3 sequence reads: CASSYSPYEQYF. The CDR3 coding sequence is TGTGCCAGCAGTTACTCTCCTTACGAGCAGTACTTC.

This chain uses TRBV5-1 with TRBJ2-6; D call uncertain. With 4 bases removed from V and 0 bases from J, the gap between germline ends came to 8 bases. CDR1 and CDR2 (germline): SGHRS, YFSETQ. This CDR3 is 15 amino acids long. CDR3 nucleotide sequence: TGCGCCAGCAGCGCCATGGGCTCTGGGGCCAACGTCCTGACTTTC. This encodes CASSAMGSGANVLTF.